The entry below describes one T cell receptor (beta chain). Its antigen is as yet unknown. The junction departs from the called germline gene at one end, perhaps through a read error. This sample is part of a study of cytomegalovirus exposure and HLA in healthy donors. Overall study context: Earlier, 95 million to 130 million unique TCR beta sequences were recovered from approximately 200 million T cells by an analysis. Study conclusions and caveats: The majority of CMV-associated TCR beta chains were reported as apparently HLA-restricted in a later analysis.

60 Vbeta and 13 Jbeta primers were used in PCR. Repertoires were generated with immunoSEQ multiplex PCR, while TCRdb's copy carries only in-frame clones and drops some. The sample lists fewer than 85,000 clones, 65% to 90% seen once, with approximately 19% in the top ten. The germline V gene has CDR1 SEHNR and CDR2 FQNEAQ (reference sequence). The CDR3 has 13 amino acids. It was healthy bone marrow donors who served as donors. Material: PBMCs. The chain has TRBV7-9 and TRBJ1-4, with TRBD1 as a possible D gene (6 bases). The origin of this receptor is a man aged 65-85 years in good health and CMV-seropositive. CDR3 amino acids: CASNLGQLEKLFF. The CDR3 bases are TGTGCCAGCAACTTAGGACAGCTAGAAAAACTGTTTTTT.